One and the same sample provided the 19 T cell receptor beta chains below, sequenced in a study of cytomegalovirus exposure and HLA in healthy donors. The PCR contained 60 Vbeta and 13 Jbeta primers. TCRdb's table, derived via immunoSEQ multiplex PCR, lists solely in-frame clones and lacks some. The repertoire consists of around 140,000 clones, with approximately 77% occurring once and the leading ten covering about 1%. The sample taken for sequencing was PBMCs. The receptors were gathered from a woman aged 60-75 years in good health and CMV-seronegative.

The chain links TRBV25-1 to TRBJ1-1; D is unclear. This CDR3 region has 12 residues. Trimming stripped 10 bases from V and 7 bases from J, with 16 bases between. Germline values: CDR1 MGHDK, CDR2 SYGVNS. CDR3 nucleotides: TGTGCCACCCGGGGTGGGTTGAATGAAGCTTTCTTT. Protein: CATRGGLNEAFF.

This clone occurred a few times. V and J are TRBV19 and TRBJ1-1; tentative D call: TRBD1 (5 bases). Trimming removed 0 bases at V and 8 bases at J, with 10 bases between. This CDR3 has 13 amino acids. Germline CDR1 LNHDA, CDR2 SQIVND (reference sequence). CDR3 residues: CASSIDGHSEAFF. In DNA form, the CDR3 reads TGTGCCAGTAGTATAGATGGACACTCCGAAGCTTTCTTT.

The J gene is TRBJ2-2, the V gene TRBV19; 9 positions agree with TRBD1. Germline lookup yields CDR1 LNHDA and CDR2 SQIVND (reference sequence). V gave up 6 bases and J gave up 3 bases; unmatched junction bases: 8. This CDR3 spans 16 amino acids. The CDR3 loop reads CASRKAGTGYTGELFF. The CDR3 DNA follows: TGTGCCAGTAGGAAAGCCGGGACAGGGTACACCGGGGAGCTGTTTTTT.

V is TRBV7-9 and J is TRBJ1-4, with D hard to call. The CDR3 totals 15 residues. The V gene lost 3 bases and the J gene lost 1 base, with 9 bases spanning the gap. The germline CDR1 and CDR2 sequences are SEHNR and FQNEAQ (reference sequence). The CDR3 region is CASSLVSVTNEKLFF. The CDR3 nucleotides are TGTGCCAGCAGCTTGGTCTCAGTAACTAATGAAAAACTGTTTTTT.

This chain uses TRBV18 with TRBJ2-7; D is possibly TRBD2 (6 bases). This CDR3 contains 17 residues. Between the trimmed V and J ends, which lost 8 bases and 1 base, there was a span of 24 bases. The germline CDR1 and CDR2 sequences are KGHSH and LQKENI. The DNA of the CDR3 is TGTGCCAGCGCGGCTGCGGGGCGGGCAATATCGTCCTACGAGCAGTACTTC. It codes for CASAAAGRAISSYEQYF.

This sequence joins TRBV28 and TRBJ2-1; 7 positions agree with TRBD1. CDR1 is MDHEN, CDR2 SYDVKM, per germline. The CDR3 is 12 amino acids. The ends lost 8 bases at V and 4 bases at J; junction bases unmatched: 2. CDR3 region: CASQDRYNEQFF. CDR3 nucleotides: TGTGCCAGCCAGGACAGGTACAATGAGCAGTTCTTC.

The chain's CDR3 is CASSLSQADTQYF. CDR3 bases: TGTGCCAGCAGCTTGTCGCAGGCAGATACGCAGTATTTT. This sequence joins TRBV5-8 and TRBJ2-3, with D hard to call. The CDR3 sequence is 13 residues long. V gave up 1 base and J gave up 4 bases, with 7 bases separating them. Germline-derived CDR1 and CDR2 are SGHTS and YDEGEE.

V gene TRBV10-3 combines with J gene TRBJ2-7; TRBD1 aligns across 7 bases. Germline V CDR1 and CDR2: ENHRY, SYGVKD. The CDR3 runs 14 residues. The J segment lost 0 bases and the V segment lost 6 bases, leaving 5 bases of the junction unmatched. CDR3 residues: CAIRQGTASYEQYF. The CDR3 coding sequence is TGTGCCATCAGACAAGGGACAGCCTCCTACGAGCAGTACTTC.

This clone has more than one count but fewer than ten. DNA for the CDR3: TGTGCCAGCAGCTTTCAGGGGGCGGAGGGCGGCTACACCTTC. This translates into CASSFQGAEGGYTF. The V call is TRBV7-9, the J call TRBJ1-2; 8 bases match TRBD1. The CDR3 is made up of 14 amino acids. Germline-derived CDR1 and CDR2 are SEHNR and FQNEAQ (reference sequence). J lost 8 bases, V lost 3 bases, and 8 bases had no gene match.

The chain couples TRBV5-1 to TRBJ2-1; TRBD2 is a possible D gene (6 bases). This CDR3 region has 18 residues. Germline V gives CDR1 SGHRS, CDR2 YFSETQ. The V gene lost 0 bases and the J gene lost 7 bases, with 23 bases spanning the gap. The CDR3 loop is CASSLVPQVGGWWNEQFF. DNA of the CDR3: TGCGCCAGCAGCTTGGTCCCCCAGGTCGGGGGATGGTGGAATGAGCAGTTCTTC.

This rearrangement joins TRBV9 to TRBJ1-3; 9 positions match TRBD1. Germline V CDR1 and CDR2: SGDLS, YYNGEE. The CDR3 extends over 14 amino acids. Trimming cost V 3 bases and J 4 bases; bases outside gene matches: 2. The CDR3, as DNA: TGTGCCAGCAGCGGGGGGACAGGGGGAAACACCATATATTTT. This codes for CASSGGTGGNTIYF.

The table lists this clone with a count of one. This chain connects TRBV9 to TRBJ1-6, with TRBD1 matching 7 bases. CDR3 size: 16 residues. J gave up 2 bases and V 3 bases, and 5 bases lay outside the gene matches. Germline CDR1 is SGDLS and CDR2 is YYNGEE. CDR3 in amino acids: CASSARGTAYNSPLHF. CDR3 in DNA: TGTGCCAGCAGCGCCCGCGGGACAGCCTATAATTCACCCCTCCACTTT. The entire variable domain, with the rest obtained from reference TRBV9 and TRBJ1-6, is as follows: DSGVTQTPKHLITATGQRVTLRCSPRSGDLSVYWYQQSLDQGLQFLIQYYNGEERAKGNILERFSAQQFPDLHSELNLSSLELGDSALYFCASSARGTAYNSPLHFGNGTRLTVT.

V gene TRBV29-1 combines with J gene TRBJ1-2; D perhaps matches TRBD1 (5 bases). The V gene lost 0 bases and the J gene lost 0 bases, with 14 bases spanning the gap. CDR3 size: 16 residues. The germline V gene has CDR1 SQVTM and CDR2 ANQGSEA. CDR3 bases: TGCAGCGTTGAAGATTACAGCTCGACAGCTAACTATGGCTACACCTTC. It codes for CSVEDYSSTANYGYTF.

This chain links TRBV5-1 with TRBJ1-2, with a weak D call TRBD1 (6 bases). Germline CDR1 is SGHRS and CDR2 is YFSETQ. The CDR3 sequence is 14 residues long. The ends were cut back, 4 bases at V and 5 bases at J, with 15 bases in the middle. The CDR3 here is CASSQKQGKYGYTF. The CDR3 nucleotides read TGCGCCAGCAGCCAGAAACAGGGAAAATATGGCTACACCTTC.

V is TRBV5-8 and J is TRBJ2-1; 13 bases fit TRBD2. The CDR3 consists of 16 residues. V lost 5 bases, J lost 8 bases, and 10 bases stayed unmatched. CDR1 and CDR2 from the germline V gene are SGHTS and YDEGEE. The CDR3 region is CASSWTSGRFNDEQFF. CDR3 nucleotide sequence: TGTGCCAGCAGTTGGACTAGCGGGAGATTTAATGATGAGCAGTTCTTC.

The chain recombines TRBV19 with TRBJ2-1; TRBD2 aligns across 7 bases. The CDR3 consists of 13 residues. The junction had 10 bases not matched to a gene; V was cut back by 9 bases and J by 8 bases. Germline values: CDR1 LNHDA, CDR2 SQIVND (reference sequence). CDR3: CASTSSTSDEQFF. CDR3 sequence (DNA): TGTGCCAGCACCTCCTCCACTAGCGATGAGCAGTTCTTC.

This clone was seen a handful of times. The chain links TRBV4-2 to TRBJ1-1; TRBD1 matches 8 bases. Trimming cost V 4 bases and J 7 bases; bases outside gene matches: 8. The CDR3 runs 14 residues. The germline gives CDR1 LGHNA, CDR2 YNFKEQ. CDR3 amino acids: CASSLTGTGFEAFF. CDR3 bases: TGTGCCAGCAGCCTTACCGGGACAGGTTTTGAAGCTTTCTTT.

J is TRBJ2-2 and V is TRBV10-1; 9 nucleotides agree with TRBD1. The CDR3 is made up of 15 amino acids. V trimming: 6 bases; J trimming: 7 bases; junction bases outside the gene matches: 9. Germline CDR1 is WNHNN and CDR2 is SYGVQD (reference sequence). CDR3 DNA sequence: TGCGCCAGCAGCGGCGACAGGGGGTTTGGCGGGGAGCTGTTTTTT. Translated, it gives CASSGDRGFGGELFF.

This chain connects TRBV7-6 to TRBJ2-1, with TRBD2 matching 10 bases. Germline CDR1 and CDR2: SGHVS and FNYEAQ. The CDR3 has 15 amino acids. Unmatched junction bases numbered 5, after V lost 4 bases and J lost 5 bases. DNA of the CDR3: TGTGCCAGCAGCTCCATGGGACTAGCGAACAATGAGCAGTTCTTC. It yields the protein CASSSMGLANNEQFF.